The 3 T cell receptor beta chains reported below all come from one sample, sequenced in a study of shared clonotypes between healthy human individuals. Method: immunoSEQ multiplex PCR; TCRdb's copy keeps in-frame clones and lacks some. Found here are about 2.5 million clones, about 90% of them singletons; the top ten hold 0.37%. Sequences were obtained from naive CD4+ T cells from PBMCs. Subset denoted: CD45RA+ positively selected. Receptors were obtained from a man between 18 and 29 years old in good health. Some clones in this sample may be carry-over from other donors' samples.

A note on this clone: Other DNA sequences from this sample encode an identical CDR3 as well. The rearrangement uses TRBV28 and TRBJ2-1; possible D gene TRBD2, 6 bases. Germline lookup yields CDR1 MDHEN and CDR2 SYDVKM. The CDR3 consists of 15 residues. V was clipped by 3 bases and J by 2 bases, with 11 bases between them. CDR3 residues: CASSLGLAPYNEQFF. CDR3 nucleotide sequence: TGTGCCAGCAGTTTGGGGCTAGCGCCCTACAATGAGCAGTTCTTC. Full variable domain (outside the CDR3, taken from reference TRBV28 and TRBJ2-1): DVKVTQSSRYLVKRTGEKVFLECVQDMDHENMFWYRQDPGLGLRLIYFSYDVKMKEKGDIPEGYSVSREKKERFSLILESASTNQTSMYLCASSLGLAPYNEQFFGPGTRLTVL.

This chain connects TRBV29-1 to TRBJ1-2, with a weak D call TRBD1 (5 bases). The CDR3 has 13 residues. V lost 4 bases, J lost 4 bases, and 13 bases lay in between. Germline CDR1 and CDR2: SQVTM and ANQGSEA. CDR3 in amino acids: CSVVKGEFYGYTF. The CDR3 DNA sequence: TGCAGCGTTGTGAAAGGGGAGTTCTATGGCTACACCTTC.

This chain uses TRBV6-5 with TRBJ2-1; D remains unclear. CDR3 length: 13 amino acids. The V and J ends lost 8 bases and 0 bases respectively, with 8 bases between them. Germline CDR1 reads MNHEY; CDR2 reads SVGAGI. Here the CDR3 reads CASAHNSYNEQFF. As DNA, the CDR3 is TGTGCCAGCGCCCATAACTCCTACAATGAGCAGTTCTTC.